This record covers a single T cell receptor beta chain. Sequencing was performed with immunoSEQ multiplex PCR; in TCRdb, only in-frame clones are kept and a portion is missing. The table lists more than 25,000 clones, roughly 87% of them singletons, with approximately 12% in the top ten. This sample stems from a study of T cell changes during pregnancy in multiple sclerosis. CDR3 length: 15 amino acids. The V gene end was trimmed by 4 bases and the J gene end by 4 bases; junction bases not matched to a gene: 7. Germline values: CDR1 SGHTS, CDR2 YDEGEE. The chain uses TRBV5-8 and TRBJ2-1, with 8 bases that match TRBD2. This receptor was identified in a female donor with multiple sclerosis, enrolled in a pregnancy study. The sample in question was CD8+ T cells from peripheral blood mononuclear cells, obtained in the third trimester of pregnancy. CDR3 nucleotides: TGTGCCAGCAGCCCCCGGGGGGGGGCATACAATGAGCAGTTCTTC. Encoded protein: CASSPRGGAYNEQFF.